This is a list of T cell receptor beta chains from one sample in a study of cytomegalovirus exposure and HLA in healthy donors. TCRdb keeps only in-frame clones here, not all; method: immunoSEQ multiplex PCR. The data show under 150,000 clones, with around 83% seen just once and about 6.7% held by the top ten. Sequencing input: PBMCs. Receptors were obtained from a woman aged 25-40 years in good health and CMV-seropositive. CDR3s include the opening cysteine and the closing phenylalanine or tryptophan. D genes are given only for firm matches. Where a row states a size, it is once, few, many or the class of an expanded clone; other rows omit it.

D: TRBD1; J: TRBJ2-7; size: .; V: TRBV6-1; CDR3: CASSETGYEQYF; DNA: TGTGCCAGCAGTGAGACAGGGTACGAGCAGTACTTC
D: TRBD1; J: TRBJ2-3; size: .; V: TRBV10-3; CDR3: CATWTGLADTQYF; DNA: TGTGCCACGTGGACAGGGCTAGCAGATACGCAGTATTTT
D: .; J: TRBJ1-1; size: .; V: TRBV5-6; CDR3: CASSLGGGTEAFF; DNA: TGTGCCAGCAGCTTGGGGGGGGGCACTGAAGCTTTCTTT
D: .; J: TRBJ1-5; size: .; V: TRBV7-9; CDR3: CASSLGTDSNQPQHF; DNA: TGTGCCAGCAGCTTAGGGACAGATAGCAATCAGCCCCAGCATTTT
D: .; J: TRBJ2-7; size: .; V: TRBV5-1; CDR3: CASSPQESGIDEQYF; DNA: TGCGCCAGCAGCCCCCAGGAGTCAGGGATCGACGAGCAGTACTTC
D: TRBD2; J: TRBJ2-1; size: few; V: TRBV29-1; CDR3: CSVEDPQDTSGSHNEQFF; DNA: TGCAGCGTTGAAGACCCCCAAGATACTAGCGGGTCTCACAATGAGCAGTTCTTC
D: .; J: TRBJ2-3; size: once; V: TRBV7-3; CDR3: CASSHDIGGTTQYF; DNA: TGTGCCAGCAGCCACGACATAGGGGGTACTACGCAGTATTTT
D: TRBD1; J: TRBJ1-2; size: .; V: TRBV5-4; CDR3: CASSPAGGYGYTF; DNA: TGTGCCAGCAGCCCAGCAGGGGGCTATGGCTACACCTTC
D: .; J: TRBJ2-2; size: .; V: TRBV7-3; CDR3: CASSTRGAEGELFF; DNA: TGTGCCAGCAGCACCAGGGGGGCGGAGGGGGAGCTGTTTTTT
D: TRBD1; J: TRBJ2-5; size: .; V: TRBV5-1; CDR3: CASSSPDRDPETQYF; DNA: TGCGCCAGCAGCTCCCCCGACAGGGACCCAGAGACCCAGTACTTC
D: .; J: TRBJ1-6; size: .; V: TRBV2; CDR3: CASSNGPPGGGSPLHF; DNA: TGTGCCAGCAGTAATGGACCTCCCGGAGGCGGATCACCCCTCCACTTT
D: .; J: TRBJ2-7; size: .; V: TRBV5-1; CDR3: CASSLGHNSYEQYF; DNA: TGCGCCAGCAGCTTGGGACATAACTCCTACGAGCAGTACTTC
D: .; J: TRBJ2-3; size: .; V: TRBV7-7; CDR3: CASSLGLPGDTQYF; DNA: TGTGCTAGCAGCTTGGGCCTCCCAGGGGATACGCAGTATTTT
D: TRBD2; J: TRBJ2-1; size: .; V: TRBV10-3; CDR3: CASGEGAGGLDEQFF; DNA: TGTGCCTCGGGGGAGGGAGCTGGCGGGTTGGATGAGCAGTTCTTC